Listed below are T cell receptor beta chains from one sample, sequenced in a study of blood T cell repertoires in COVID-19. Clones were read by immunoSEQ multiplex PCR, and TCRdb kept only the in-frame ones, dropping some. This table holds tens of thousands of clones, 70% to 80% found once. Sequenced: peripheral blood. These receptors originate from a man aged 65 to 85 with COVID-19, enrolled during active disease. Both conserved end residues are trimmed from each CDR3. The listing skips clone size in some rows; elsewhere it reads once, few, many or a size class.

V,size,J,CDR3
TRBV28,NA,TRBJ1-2,ASAETGDGYT
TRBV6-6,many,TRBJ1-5,ASSDPARVDQPQH
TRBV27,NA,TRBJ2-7,ASSGPGTGFGYEQY
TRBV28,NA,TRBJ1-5,ASSSPLNSNQPQH
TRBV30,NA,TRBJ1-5,AWSSQPYQPQH
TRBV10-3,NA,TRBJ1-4,AISEETGGGEKLF
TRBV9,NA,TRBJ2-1,ASSVGDSLYNEQF
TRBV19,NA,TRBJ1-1,ASSSQGNTEAF
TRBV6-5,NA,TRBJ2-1,ASIQAARPYNEQF
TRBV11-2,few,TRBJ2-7,ASSSPRVSSYEQY
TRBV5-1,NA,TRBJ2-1,ASSLGGQGYNEQF
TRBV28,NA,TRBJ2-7,ASSRTSGRNEQY
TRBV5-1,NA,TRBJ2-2,ASSEGADTGELF
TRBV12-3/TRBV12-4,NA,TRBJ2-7,ASSLSLGGEQY
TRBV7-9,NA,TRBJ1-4,ASSSYRGPNEKLF
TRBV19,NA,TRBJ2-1,ASKAGRGLADNEQF
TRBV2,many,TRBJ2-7,ASRSISSYEQY
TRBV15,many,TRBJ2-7,ATSSIDEQY
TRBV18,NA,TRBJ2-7,ASSPRAGPYEQY
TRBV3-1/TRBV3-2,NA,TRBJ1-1,ASSQDGGVGMNTEAF
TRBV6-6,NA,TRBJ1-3,ASSQTPRLISGNTIY
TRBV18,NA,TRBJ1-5,ASSDRGGQNQPQH
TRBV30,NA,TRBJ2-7,AWSVGLASDEQY
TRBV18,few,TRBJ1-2,ASSPPKGTGGGGYT
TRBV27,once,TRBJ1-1,ASSARQGATEAF
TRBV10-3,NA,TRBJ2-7,AISVGGRGSEQY
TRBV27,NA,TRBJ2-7,ASNPLAGGPVGEQY
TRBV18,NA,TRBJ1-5,ASSPPLGDNQPQH
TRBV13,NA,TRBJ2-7,ASRRQGGYEQY
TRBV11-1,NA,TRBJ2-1,ASSSSGEVNEQF
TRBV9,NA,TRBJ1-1,ASSVGTGPTEAF
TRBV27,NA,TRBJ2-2,ASSQGLAGLNTGELF
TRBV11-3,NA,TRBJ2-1,ASSFAGVDYYEQF
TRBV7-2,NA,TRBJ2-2,ASSLELWTGELF
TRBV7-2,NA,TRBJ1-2,ASSLAGQGNYGYT
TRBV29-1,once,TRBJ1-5,SVEDGGTGGTQPQH
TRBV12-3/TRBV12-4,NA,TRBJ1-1,ASSSSGVTEAF
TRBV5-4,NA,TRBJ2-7,ASSQGQIHEQY
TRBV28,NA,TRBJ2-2,ASSTHVGGTGELF
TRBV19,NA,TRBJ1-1,ASARRDRGPEAF
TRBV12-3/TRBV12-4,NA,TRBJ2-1,ASSLKGKDEQF
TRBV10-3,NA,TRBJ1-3,AHRRTTSGNTIY
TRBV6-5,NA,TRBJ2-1,ASSSLAGAHYNEQF
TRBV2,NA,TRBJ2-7,ASSHGGGYEQY
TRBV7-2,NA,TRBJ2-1,ASSLGTHYNEQF
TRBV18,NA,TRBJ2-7,ASSLAGGPLDEQY
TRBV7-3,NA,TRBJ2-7,ASSLSSGSTDEQY
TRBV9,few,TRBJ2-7,ASSVGSSYEQY
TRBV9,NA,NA,ASSGAQVGGWAGELF
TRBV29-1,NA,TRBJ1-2,SEGQLYGYT
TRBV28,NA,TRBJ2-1,ASSLLGGSYNEQF
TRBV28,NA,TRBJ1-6,ASSFQGRMGVYNSPLH